What follows describes a single T cell receptor (beta chain). The data were produced by immunoSEQ multiplex PCR, yet TCRdb's version contains in-frame clones alone and is incomplete. The sample records about 65,000 clones, just over 90% being singletons. The data were taken from a study of control samples from healthy donors and cancer patients. Trimming stripped 0 bases from V and 1 base from J, with 10 bases between. From germline, CDR1 is SGHRS and CDR2 YFSETQ. The CDR3 is 15 residues long. The rearrangement joins TRBV5-1 to TRBJ2-5; D may match TRBD1 or TRBD2 (5 bases each). The sequencing sample was made of PBMCs. This TCR derives from a woman in her forties or fifties with colorectal cancer. CDR3 loop: CASSLVGAIQETQYF. The CDR3 coding sequence is TGCGCCAGCAGCTTGGTCGGGGCGATCCAAGAGACCCAGTACTTC.